This T cell receptor (beta chain) was captured in a study of OX40 agonist ivuxolimab in advanced cancers. Study-wide background: Subjects had a mean age of roughly 57 years, with a range of 23 to 79; around 80% were male. There were three patients with partial responses, one having hepatocellular carcinoma and two cutaneous melanoma.

Sequencing used immunoSEQ multiplex PCR; TCRdb keeps in-frame clones, though not all of them. The sample records approximately 90,000 clones, 70% to 90% being singletons. In germline, CDR1 is LNHDA, CDR2 SQIVND (reference sequence). There are 12 residues in the CDR3. V was trimmed by 6 bases and J by 1 base, leaving 6 bases between them. The chain has TRBV19 and TRBJ2-5; perhaps TRBD1 as D (6 bases). This clonotype was sampled from an adult with an advanced solid tumor such as melanoma, head and neck, liver or kidney cancer. This specimen consisted of CD4+ or CD8+ T cells sorted from blood, obtained in a trial of the OX40 agonist ivuxolimab. CDR3 DNA sequence: TGTGCCAGTAGCAGGGGCCAAGAGACCCAGTACTTC. Protein: CASSRGQETQYF.